One and the same sample provided the 12 T cell receptor beta chains below, sequenced in a study of T cell repertoires in cytomegalovirus infection. TCRdb re-analysed the reads in MiXCR, keeping a single row per CDR3 protein. Of more than 110,000 distinct CDR3 sequences detected, about 32% appear once; the ten largest clones hold roughly half. No antigen has been identified for these receptors. Sequencing was performed on CD8+ T cells from cultured PBMCs, taken from culture after CMV antigen stimulation. These receptors all stem from a human donor in good health (CMV status not recorded). Some clones in this sample may be carry-over from other donors' samples.

The chain joins TRBV4-1 to TRBJ1-1, with 10 bases fitting TRBD1. The J segment lost 1 base and the V segment lost 4 bases, leaving 6 bases of the junction unmatched. Germline values: CDR1 MGHRA, CDR2 YSYEKL. This CDR3 contains 16 residues. The DNA for the CDR3 is TGCGCCAGCAGCCTAGCCGGGACAGGGGCGAACACTGAAGCTTTCTTT. It yields the protein CASSLAGTGANTEAFF.

This chain joins TRBV24-1 and TRBJ2-3; D is perhaps TRBD2 (5 bases). Trimming removed 0 bases from V and 1 base from J, with 16 bases in between. Per the germline V gene, CDR1 is KGHDR and CDR2 is SFDVKD. CDR3 length equals 18 residues. CDR3: CATSDLGGPPEGTDTQYF. CDR3 coding DNA: TGTGCCACCAGTGATTTGGGAGGCCCACCTGAGGGCACAGATACGCAGTATTTT.

This clonotype is labeled medium-sized. This chain links TRBV28 with TRBJ1-3; D is undetermined. V was clipped by 6 bases and J by 4 bases, with 13 bases between them. Germline CDR1 and CDR2: MDHEN and SYDVKM. The CDR3 spans 14 residues. CDR3 protein: CASSPESSGNTIYF. CDR3 nucleotides: TGTGCCAGCAGCCCCGAGTCCTCCGGAAACACCATATATTTT. The whole variable domain, remainder taken from reference TRBV28 and TRBJ1-3, is DVKVTQSSRYLVKRTGEKVFLECVQDMDHENMFWYRQDPGLGLRLIYFSYDVKMKEKGDIPEGYSVSREKKERFSLILESASTNQTSMYLCASSPESSGNTIYFGEGSWLTVV.

The chain couples TRBV7-9 to TRBJ2-5; D tentatively reads TRBD1 or TRBD2 (5 bases each). Germline V gives CDR1 SEHNR, CDR2 FQNEAQ (reference sequence). The CDR3 runs 15 residues. V was clipped by 2 bases and J by 5 bases, with 15 bases between them. The CDR3 reads CASSLSIGARETQYF. The CDR3 DNA is TGTGCCAGCAGCTTAAGTATCGGGGCACGGGAGACCCAGTACTTC.

The gene calls are TRBV7-6 and TRBJ2-7; the D is unclear. Germline values: CDR1 SGHVS, CDR2 FNYEAQ. The V end lost 6 bases, the J end lost 3 bases, and 12 bases lay between the germline ends. This CDR3 has 13 amino acids. The CDR3, as DNA: TGTGCCAGCAGTCACACGACGGGCTACGAGCAGTACTTC. As protein: CASSHTTGYEQYF.

Many counts were recorded for this clonotype. The rearrangement joins TRBV20-1 to TRBJ2-5; 10 nucleotides align to TRBD2. CDR1 and CDR2 (germline): DFQATT, SNEGSKA (reference sequence). Losses at the gene ends were 4 bases for V and 5 bases for J; bases not matched to a gene: 4. This CDR3 is 13 amino acids long. CDR3: CSATILAGETQYF. DNA of the CDR3: TGCAGTGCTACCATACTAGCGGGGGAGACCCAGTACTTC.

This clonotype was detected a few times. This chain uses TRBV5-6 with TRBJ2-2, with D perhaps matching TRBD1 (6 bases). This CDR3 spans 17 amino acids. Germline CDR1 is SGHDT and CDR2 is YYEEEE. Between the trimmed V and J ends, which lost 0 bases and 6 bases, there was a span of 18 bases. This CDR3 reads CASSLAGAAGRPGELFF. The CDR3 nucleotides read TGTGCCAGCAGCTTGGCAGGGGCGGCAGGGCGGCCCGGGGAGCTGTTTTTT.

The chain uses TRBV2 and TRBJ1-4, with D unclear. CDR1 SNHLY and CDR2 FYNNEI come from the germline V gene. The V gene lost 10 bases and the J gene lost 7 bases, with 10 bases spanning the gap. The CDR3 runs to 11 residues. CDR3 region: CAITGVEKLFF. The CDR3 DNA reads TGTGCCATTACCGGAGTTGAAAAACTGTTTTTT.

In its sample, this clonotype was seen many times. This chain uses TRBV18 with TRBJ1-1; D may be TRBD1 (6 bases). The CDR3 sequence is 15 residues long. V dropped 3 bases and J dropped 1 base, with 12 bases sitting between them. Germline CDR1 is KGHSH and CDR2 is LQKENI. This CDR3 reads CASSPSTGANTEAFF. In DNA form, the CDR3 reads TGTGCCAGCTCACCGTCGACGGGGGCGAACACTGAAGCTTTCTTT.

This clonotype was recorded many times. The chain uses TRBV7-9 and TRBJ2-5; 11 bases fit TRBD2. From germline, CDR1 is SEHNR and CDR2 FQNEAQ (reference sequence). The CDR3 has 17 amino acids. The ends lost 3 bases at V and 1 base at J; junction bases unmatched: 7. CDR3 nucleotide sequence: TGTGCCAGCAGCTTCCCCGTAGCGGGGGGGATCCAAGAGACCCAGTACTTC. Translating it yields CASSFPVAGGIQETQYF.

V and J are TRBV27 and TRBJ1-1; possible D gene TRBD1, 5 bases. Between the trimmed V and J ends, which lost 5 bases and 2 bases, there was a span of 9 bases. This CDR3 region has 13 residues. Germline CDR1 MNHEY, CDR2 SMNVEV (reference sequence). The CDR3 DNA follows: TGTGCCAGCAGTCAGACAGATAACACTGAAGCTTTCTTT. It specifies CASSQTDNTEAFF.

This clonotype was recorded many times. This sequence joins TRBV6-5 and TRBJ2-1, with TRBD1 matching 10 bases. Germline V lookup: CDR1 MNHEY, CDR2 SVGAGI. After removal of 2 bases from V and 10 bases from J, the junction contained 14 bases not matched to a gene. The CDR3 spans 17 residues. The CDR3 spells CASSYGTGTGADSEQFF. The CDR3 DNA follows: TGTGCCAGCAGTTACGGCACCGGGACAGGGGCCGATTCCGAGCAGTTCTTC.